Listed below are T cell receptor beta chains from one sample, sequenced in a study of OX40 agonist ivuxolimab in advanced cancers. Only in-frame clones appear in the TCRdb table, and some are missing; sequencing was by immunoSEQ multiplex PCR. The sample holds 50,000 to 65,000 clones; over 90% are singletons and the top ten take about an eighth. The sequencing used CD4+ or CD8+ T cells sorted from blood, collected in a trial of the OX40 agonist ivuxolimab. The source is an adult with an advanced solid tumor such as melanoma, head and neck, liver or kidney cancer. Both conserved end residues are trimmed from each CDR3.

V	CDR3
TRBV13	ASSLEEVRGSSSYEQY
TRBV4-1	ASSQGGQATYEQY
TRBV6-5	ASKYSSQLDQPQH
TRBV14	ASSSTGGLWYEQY
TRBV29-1	SVEDQDRSTDTQY
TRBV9	ASSVESGATNEKLF
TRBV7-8	ASSLEVGGRETQY
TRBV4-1	ASTGDTGHTGAF
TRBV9	ASSVGGSTTSGNTIY
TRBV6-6	ASSRPGTEAF
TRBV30	AWADGTGDYEQY
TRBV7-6	ASSSRDTNTEAF
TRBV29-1	SASLGSTEAF
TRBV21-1	ASSKVPSYGYT
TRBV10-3	AINDGPTGELF
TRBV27	ASSQTSGNNNEQF
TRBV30	AWSADRGHKAF
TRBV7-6	ASSLEAGAITGELF
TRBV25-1	ATTPGQGNHEQY
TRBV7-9	ASSPTSGRLADTQY
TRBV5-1	ASSLKRPEPWETQY
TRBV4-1	ASSHEGWGNEQF
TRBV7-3	ASSLSAGGNTEAF
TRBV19	ASSGRGGTDTQY
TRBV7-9	ASSPDRLEAF
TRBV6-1	ASSEYNFNEKLF
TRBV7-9	ASSQQGDGYT
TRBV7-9	ASSTPTSEVGELF
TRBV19	ASSKGGLETQY
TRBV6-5	ASSYPTSGGPYEQY
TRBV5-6	ASSLRQGAAGANVLT
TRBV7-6	ASSRRDYQSYTDTQY
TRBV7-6	ASSFLTDTQY
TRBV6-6	ASSHRLTDTQY
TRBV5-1	ASSFLGRRAGANVLT
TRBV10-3	AIREKDSLGTEAF
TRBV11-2	ASSLGTSGPHEQF
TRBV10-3	AISPKGESNSPLH
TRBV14	ASSPLLREDSFMNTEAF
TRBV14	ASSPSGQGRLAYEQY
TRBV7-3	ASSLTGMETGELF
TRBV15	ATSRLQGESNEKLF
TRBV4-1	ASSPPGQGNSPLH
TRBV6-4	ASSDSRSGANVLT
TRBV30	AWNNWGERGEAF
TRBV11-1	ASSLRARPANTGELF